The present TCR beta chain was sequenced within a study of blood T cell repertoires in COVID-19. Germline V lookup: CDR1 LGHDT, CDR2 YNNKEL (reference sequence). V lost 4 bases and J 2 bases, leaving 13 bases between the germline ends. CDR3 length: 15 amino acids. TCRdb keeps only in-frame clones here, not all; method: immunoSEQ multiplex PCR. The sample contains under 200,000 clones, 90% of which appear only once. Specimen: peripheral blood. The TCR comes from a man aged 50-60 years with acute or convalescent COVID-19. The chain is built from TRBV3-1 (or the pseudogene TRBV3-2) and TRBJ2-3; D not resolved. The CDR3 bases are TGTGCCAGCAGCCGCGCCCTCAGGAACACAGATACGCAGTATTTT. It yields the protein CASSRALRNTDTQYF.